Below are 22 T cell receptor beta chains sequenced from a single sample in a study of blood T cell repertoires in COVID-19 (dated by TCRdb to 2019 to 2021). To prepare the library, the immunoSEQ multiplex PCR assay was applied. As stored in TCRdb, this immuneACCESS dataset retains in-frame rearrangements with V and J assigned. A fraction of the clones does not appear; measured against another copy, unresolved V genes explain less than half of the discrepancy, and the remainder lacks a known reason. Here the sample has 140,000 or so clones; over 70% occur a single time. The ten largest account for about 1.5% of the sample. Sequencing was performed on peripheral blood. The receptors here all came from a woman between 45 and 60 years old with acute or convalescent COVID-19.

V usage is TRBV5-1 and J usage is TRBJ1-2; 8 nucleotides match TRBD1. Germline CDR1 and CDR2: SGHRS and YFSETQ. V gave up 4 bases and J gave up 4 bases; unmatched junction bases: 9. The CDR3 consists of 15 residues. CDR3 DNA sequence: TGCGCCAGCAGCCCGGGACAGGATTGGAGCTATGGCTACACCTTC. It specifies CASSPGQDWSYGYTF.

This chain joins TRBV7-9 and TRBJ1-2; D is ambiguous. V was clipped by 5 bases and J by 9 bases, with 16 bases between them. The CDR3 has 13 amino acids. CDR1 is SEHNR and CDR2 is FQNEAQ in the germline V gene (reference sequence). For the CDR3, the DNA is TGTGCCAGCAGCCTCGCAGGAGGATACAGCTACACCTTC. The encoded protein is CASSLAGGYSYTF. Full variable domain (rest looked up from reference TRBV7-9 and TRBJ1-2): DTGVSQNPRHKITKRGQNVTFRCDPISEHNRLYWYRQTLGQGPEFLTYFQNEAQLEKSRLLSDRFSAERPKGSFSTLEIQRTEQGDSAMYLCASSLAGGYSYTFGSGTRLTVV.

The rearrangement links TRBV19 to TRBJ1-1; TRBD1 aligns across 11 bases. The CDR3 totals 13 residues. Germline trimming cut 6 bases from V and 4 bases from J; bases unmatched to any gene: 1. In germline, CDR1 is LNHDA, CDR2 SQIVND (reference sequence). This CDR3 reads CASRGTGGTEAFF. CDR3 DNA sequence: TGTGCCAGTAGGGGGACAGGGGGCACTGAAGCTTTCTTT.

This clone was recorded a few times. The chain carries TRBV28 and TRBJ1-5, with D perhaps matching TRBD1 (6 bases). The V gene lost 4 bases and the J gene lost 6 bases, with 19 bases spanning the gap. Germline CDR1 reads MDHEN; CDR2 reads SYDVKM. This CDR3 has 16 residues. CDR3 sequence: CASSSLSYRAPQPQHF. CDR3 DNA sequence: TGTGCCAGCAGTTCACTTAGTTACAGGGCCCCTCAGCCCCAGCATTTT.

The CDR3 reads CASTGGPEQFF. The CDR3, as DNA: TGTGCCAGCACCGGGGGTCCCGAGCAGTTCTTC. The chain couples TRBV12-3 or TRBV12-4 to TRBJ2-1; D perhaps matches TRBD2 (6 bases). The CDR3 is made up of 11 amino acids. V shed 7 bases and J shed 10 bases, with 11 bases lying between them.

The rearrangement links TRBV3-1 (or the pseudogene TRBV3-2) to TRBJ1-2, with unresolved D. The V gene lost 6 bases and the J gene lost 7 bases, with 12 bases spanning the gap. The CDR3 spans 12 residues. CDR1 is LGHDT and CDR2 is YNNKEL in the germline V gene (reference sequence). The CDR3 spells CASSHQAGGYTF. CDR3 bases: TGTGCCAGCAGTCACCAAGCGGGTGGCTACACCTTC.

This chain links TRBV5-1 with TRBJ1-1; D remains unclear. This CDR3 comprises 12 residues. Germline CDR1 and CDR2: SGHRS and YFSETQ. Deletions cut 2 bases from V and 8 bases from J, with 10 bases between. The CDR3 loop reads CASSFNSLEAFF. The CDR3 coding sequence is TGCGCCAGCAGCTTTAATTCGTTAGAAGCTTTCTTT.

This chain uses TRBV7-9 with TRBJ1-4; maybe TRBD1 (5 bases). CDR3 length: 16 residues. The germline V gene has CDR1 SEHNR and CDR2 FQNEAQ (reference sequence). V was clipped by 4 bases and J by 8 bases, with 20 bases between them. The CDR3 region is CASSSPPTGDFEKLFF. CDR3 sequence (DNA): TGTGCCAGCAGCTCCCCCCCAACCGGGGACTTCGAAAAACTGTTTTTT.

J is TRBJ1-6 and V is TRBV30; D gene ambiguous. V shed 4 bases and J shed 10 bases, with 14 bases lying between them. This CDR3 is 13 amino acids long. CDR1 and CDR2 (germline): GTSNPN, SVGIG (reference sequence). CDR3 amino acids: CAWTSSFQSPLHF. The CDR3 bases are TGTGCCTGGACTTCTTCCTTCCAGTCACCCCTCCACTTT.

This chain uses TRBV6-6 with TRBJ1-1, with 9 bases that match TRBD1. CDR1 and CDR2 from the germline V gene are MNHNY and SVGAGI (reference sequence). The CDR3 loop spans 12 amino acids. The junction had 4 bases not matched to a gene; V was cut back by 6 bases and J by 8 bases. The CDR3, as DNA: TGTGCCAGCAGGGGACAGGGTGGAGAAGCTTTCTTT. Protein: CASRGQGGEAFF.

The CDR3 is CASSQSAGVTGELFF. DNA of the CDR3: TGTGCCAGCAGCCAGTCAGCGGGAGTCACCGGGGAGCTGTTTTTT. The chain links TRBV3-1 (or the pseudogene TRBV3-2) to TRBJ2-2; TRBD2 matches 8 bases. The trim removed 3 bases at V and 4 bases at J, leaving 4 bases unmatched. Per germline, CDR1 LGHDT and CDR2 YNNKEL (reference sequence). This CDR3 has 15 residues.

This clone was seen just once. V and J are TRBV21-1 and TRBJ1-4; the table names TRBD1, a call not compared with the DNA. TRBV21-1 is a listed pseudogene. The CDR3 spans 18 residues. Here the CDR3 DNA reads TGTGCCAGCAGCAAAAATGGGGGACAGGGGGCAACTAATGAAAAACTGTTTTTT. Translated, it gives CASSKNGGQGATNEKLFF.

The V and J genes are TRBV27 and TRBJ1-6; D possibly corresponds to TRBD1 (5 bases). The CDR3 is 15 residues long. Trimming removed 3 bases at V and 7 bases at J, with 13 bases between. The V gene's germline CDR1 is MNHEY and CDR2 SMNVEV (reference sequence). The CDR3: CASSFRESGNSPLHF. For the CDR3, the DNA is TGTGCCAGCAGTTTCAGGGAATCTGGGAATTCACCCCTCCACTTT.

The rearrangement links TRBV28 to TRBJ2-5, with 12 bases aligning to TRBD1. From germline, CDR1 is MDHEN and CDR2 SYDVKM. This CDR3 has 15 amino acids. J gave up 5 bases and V 5 bases, and 6 bases lay outside the gene matches. The CDR3 reads CASSTGTGGAETQYF. The CDR3 region has the DNA TGTGCCAGCAGTACCGGGACAGGGGGCGCGGAGACCCAGTACTTC.

This clone was seen only a few times. CDR3 bases: TGTGCCAGCAGTGAAGCGCTCGGACTAGCGGGAAAGGGCTACGAGCAGTACTTC. It translates to CASSEALGLAGKGYEQYF. V and J are TRBV2 and TRBJ2-7; TRBD2 aligns across 12 bases. The junction had 9 bases not matched to a gene; V was cut back by 0 bases and J by 3 bases. Germline CDR1 SNHLY, CDR2 FYNNEI. The CDR3 length is 18 residues.

The gene calls are TRBV19 and TRBJ2-1; 8 nucleotides align to TRBD1. V lost 7 bases, J lost 7 bases, and 9 bases stayed unmatched. CDR1 and CDR2 from the germline V gene are LNHDA and SQIVND (reference sequence). The CDR3 is 14 amino acids. As DNA, the CDR3 is TGTGCCAGTAAATCAGGGGGCCCTAGGAATGAGCAGTTCTTC. It encodes CASKSGGPRNEQFF.

This chain connects TRBV7-9 to TRBJ2-2, with D possibly TRBD1 on 5 matching bases. The CDR3 totals 15 residues. V was trimmed by 0 bases and J by 7 bases, leaving 12 bases between them. Germline assignment: CDR1 SEHNR and CDR2 FQNEAQ (reference sequence). The DNA of the CDR3 is TGTGCCAGCAGCTTAGCAGGGGCGGAAGGCGGGGAGCTGTTTTTT. The encoded protein is CASSLAGAEGGELFF.

The chain joins TRBV2 to TRBJ1-1, with TRBD1 as a possible D gene (6 bases). This CDR3 is built from 13 residues. The V gene lost 6 bases and the J gene lost 5 bases, with 13 bases spanning the gap. Germline assignment: CDR1 SNHLY and CDR2 FYNNEI. The CDR3 region is CASRGGATTEAFF. The CDR3 nucleotides read TGTGCCAGCAGAGGGGGGGCGACTACTGAAGCTTTCTTT.

The chain carries TRBV30 and TRBJ1-4; D not resolved. Trimming pared 5 bases from V and 4 bases from J, leaving 8 bases between. The CDR3 extends over 12 amino acids. Germline-derived CDR1 and CDR2 are GTSNPN and SVGIG (reference sequence). The CDR3 nucleotides are TGTGCCTGGGGAGACTATAATGAAAAACTGTTTTTT. It specifies CAWGDYNEKLFF. Full variable domain (remainder filled in from reference TRBV30 and TRBJ1-4): SQTIHQWPATLVQPVGSPLSLECTVEGTSNPNLYWYRQAAGRGLQLLFYSVGIGQISSEVPQNLSASRPQDRQFILSSKKLLLSDSGFYLCAWGDYNEKLFFGSGTQLSVL.

This chain uses TRBV18 with TRBJ1-4, with D possibly being TRBD1 (5 bases). The CDR3 covers 14 residues. The germline gives CDR1 KGHSH, CDR2 LQKENI. Deletions cut 2 bases from V and 10 bases from J, with 14 bases between. The CDR3 loop reads CASSPGGNPGKLFF. In DNA, the CDR3 is TGTGCCAGCTCACCAGGGGGGAACCCTGGAAAACTGTTTTTT.

This clone appeared a few times. The rearrangement joins TRBV24-1 to TRBJ1-3, with 7 bases fitting TRBD1. This CDR3 has 18 amino acids. Germline V lookup: CDR1 KGHDR, CDR2 SFDVKD. The trim removed 4 bases at V and 5 bases at J, leaving 16 bases unmatched. The CDR3 loop is CATSETGTVDGERNTIYF. In DNA form, the CDR3 reads TGTGCCACCAGTGAGACCGGGACAGTAGACGGCGAGAGAAACACCATATATTTT.

This chain joins TRBV5-1 and TRBJ2-1; 11 bases align to TRBD2. The germline V gene has CDR1 SGHRS and CDR2 YFSETQ. Germline trimming cut 0 bases from V and 7 bases from J; bases unmatched to any gene: 3. This CDR3 has 15 residues. The CDR3: CASSLATSGVNEQFF. CDR3 DNA: TGCGCCAGCAGCTTGGCGACTAGCGGGGTGAATGAGCAGTTCTTC.